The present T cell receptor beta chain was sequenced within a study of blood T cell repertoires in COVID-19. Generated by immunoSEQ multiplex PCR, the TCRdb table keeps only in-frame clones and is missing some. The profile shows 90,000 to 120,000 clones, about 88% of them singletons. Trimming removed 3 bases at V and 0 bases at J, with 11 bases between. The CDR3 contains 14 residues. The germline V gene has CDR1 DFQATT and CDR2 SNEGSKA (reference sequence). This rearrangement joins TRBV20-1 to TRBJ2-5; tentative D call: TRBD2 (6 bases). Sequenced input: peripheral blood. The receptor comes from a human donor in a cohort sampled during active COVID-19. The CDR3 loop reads CSASGRGYQETQYF. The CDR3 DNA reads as TGCAGTGCTAGTGGTCGGGGGTACCAAGAGACCCAGTACTTC.